This T cell receptor (beta chain) appears in the sequencing data of a study of PD-L1 blockade in urothelial cancer. Trimming removed 2 bases at V and 5 bases at J, with 12 bases between. Germline-derived CDR1 and CDR2 are SNHLY and FYNNEI. The CDR3 loop spans 14 amino acids. What went into each PCR as a spike was synthetic TCR analog templates. Clones were read by immunoSEQ multiplex PCR, and TCRdb kept only the in-frame ones, dropping some. The repertoire has tens of thousands of clones, approximately 80% of them found once; the top ten carry approximately 3.5%. The sequenced sample was PBMCs, obtained around atezolizumab (anti-PD-L1) treatment. This chain joins TRBV2 and TRBJ2-5; tentative D call: TRBD2 (5 bases). The sequence was obtained from a man between 65 and 85 years old with urothelial cancer. This chain's CDR3 is CASSERTPAETQYF. CDR3 in DNA: TGTGCCAGCAGTGAAAGGACTCCCGCTGAGACCCAGTACTTC.